This T cell receptor beta chain was observed in a study of circulating and synovial CD4+ cells in juvenile arthritis. Study observations and caveats: These blood cells shared more CDR3 sequences with synovium than bulk blood. Diversity here was lower than in bulk blood CD4 cells. T cell genome counts differed by at least an order of magnitude between CPL and CD4 samples.

Turning to this clone: Its antigen is not known.

This table comes from immunoSEQ multiplex PCR, and its TCRdb copy is limited to in-frame clones, with some not included. The top ten clones hold roughly 0.69% of a sample with approximately 31,000 clones, roughly 95% of them seen once. The CDR3 has 14 residues. J gave up 6 bases and V 4 bases, and 5 bases lay outside the gene matches. Germline-derived CDR1 and CDR2 are SEHNR and FQNEAQ (reference sequence). The chain recombines TRBV7-9 with TRBJ2-7, with 11 bases fitting TRBD1. The TCR originated in a human donor with juvenile idiopathic arthritis. Sequencing was carried out using CD4+ T cells from blood. The CDR3, as DNA: TGTGCCAGCAGCTCGGACAGGGGGCTCGGCGAGCAGTACTTC. Its protein product is CASSSDRGLGEQYF.